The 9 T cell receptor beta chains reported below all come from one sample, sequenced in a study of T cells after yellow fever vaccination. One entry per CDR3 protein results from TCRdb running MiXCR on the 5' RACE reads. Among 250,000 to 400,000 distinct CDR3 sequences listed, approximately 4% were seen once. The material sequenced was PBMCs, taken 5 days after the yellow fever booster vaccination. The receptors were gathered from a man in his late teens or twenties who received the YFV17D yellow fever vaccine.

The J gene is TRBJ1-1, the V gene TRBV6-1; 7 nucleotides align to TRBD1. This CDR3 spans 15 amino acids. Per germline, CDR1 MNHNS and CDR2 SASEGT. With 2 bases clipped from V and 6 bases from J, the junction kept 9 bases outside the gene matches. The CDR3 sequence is CASSEYRGGRPEAFF. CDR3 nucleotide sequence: TGTGCCAGCAGTGAATATAGAGGGGGCCGACCTGAAGCTTTCTTT.

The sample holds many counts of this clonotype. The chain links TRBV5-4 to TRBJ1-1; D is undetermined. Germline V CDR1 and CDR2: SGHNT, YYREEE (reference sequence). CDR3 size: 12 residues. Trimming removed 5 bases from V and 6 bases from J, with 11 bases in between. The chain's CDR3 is CASRAETSEAFF. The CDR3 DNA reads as TGTGCCAGCAGGGCTGAGACCTCTGAAGCTTTCTTT.

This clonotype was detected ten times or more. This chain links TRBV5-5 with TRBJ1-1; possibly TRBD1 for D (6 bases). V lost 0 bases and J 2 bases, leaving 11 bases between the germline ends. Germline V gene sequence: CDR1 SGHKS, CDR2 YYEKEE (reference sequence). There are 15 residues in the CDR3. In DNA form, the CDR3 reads TGTGCCAGCAGCTTGGAGGGGGGGTCTAACACTGAAGCTTTCTTT. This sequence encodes CASSLEGGSNTEAFF.

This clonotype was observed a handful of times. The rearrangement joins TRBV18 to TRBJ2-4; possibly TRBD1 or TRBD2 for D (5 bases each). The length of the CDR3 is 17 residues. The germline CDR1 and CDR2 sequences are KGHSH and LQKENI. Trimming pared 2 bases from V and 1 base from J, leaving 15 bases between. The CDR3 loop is CASSPGGGYSAKNIQYF. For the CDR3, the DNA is TGTGCCAGCTCACCAGGGGGTGGCTATTCGGCCAAAAACATTCAGTACTTC. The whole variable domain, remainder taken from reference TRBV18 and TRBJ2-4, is NAGVMQNPRHLVRRRGQEARLRCSPMKGHSHVYWYRQLPEEGLKFMVYLQKENIIDESGMPKERFSAEFPKEGPSILRIQQVVRGDSAAYFCASSPGGGYSAKNIQYFGAGTRLSVL.

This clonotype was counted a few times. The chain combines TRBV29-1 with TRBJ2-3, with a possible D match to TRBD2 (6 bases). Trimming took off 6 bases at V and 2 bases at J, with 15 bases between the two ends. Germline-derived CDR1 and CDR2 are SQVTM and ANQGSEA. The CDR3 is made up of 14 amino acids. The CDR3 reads CSVMAGPITDTQYF. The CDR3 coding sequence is TGCAGCGTGATGGCGGGACCCATCACAGATACGCAGTATTTT.

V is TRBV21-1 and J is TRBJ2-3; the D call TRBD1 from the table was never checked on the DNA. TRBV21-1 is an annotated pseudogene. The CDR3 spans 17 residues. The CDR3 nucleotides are TGTGCCAGCAGCAAAGAAATTCTCCAGGGGAGAAGAGATACGCAGTATTTT. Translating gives CASSKEILQGRRDTQYF.

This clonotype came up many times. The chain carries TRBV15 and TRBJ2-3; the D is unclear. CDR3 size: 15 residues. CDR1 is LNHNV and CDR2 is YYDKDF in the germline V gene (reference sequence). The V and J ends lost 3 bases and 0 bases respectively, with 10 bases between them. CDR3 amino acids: CATSRPAMSTDTQYF. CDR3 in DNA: TGTGCCACCAGCAGGCCGGCGATGAGCACAGATACGCAGTATTTT.

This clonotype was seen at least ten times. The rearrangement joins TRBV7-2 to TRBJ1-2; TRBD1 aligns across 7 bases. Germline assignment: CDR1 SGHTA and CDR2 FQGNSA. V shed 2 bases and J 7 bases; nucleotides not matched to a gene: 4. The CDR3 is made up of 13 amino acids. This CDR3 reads CASSLTGEVGYTF. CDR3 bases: TGTGCCAGCAGCTTAACAGGGGAAGTTGGCTACACCTTC.

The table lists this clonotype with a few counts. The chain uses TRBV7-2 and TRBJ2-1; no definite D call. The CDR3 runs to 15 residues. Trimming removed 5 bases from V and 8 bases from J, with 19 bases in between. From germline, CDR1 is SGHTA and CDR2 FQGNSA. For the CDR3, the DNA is TGTGCCAGCAGCCCCTCTGTCGGTGAGATTTATGAGCAGTTCTTC. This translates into CASSPSVGEIYEQFF.